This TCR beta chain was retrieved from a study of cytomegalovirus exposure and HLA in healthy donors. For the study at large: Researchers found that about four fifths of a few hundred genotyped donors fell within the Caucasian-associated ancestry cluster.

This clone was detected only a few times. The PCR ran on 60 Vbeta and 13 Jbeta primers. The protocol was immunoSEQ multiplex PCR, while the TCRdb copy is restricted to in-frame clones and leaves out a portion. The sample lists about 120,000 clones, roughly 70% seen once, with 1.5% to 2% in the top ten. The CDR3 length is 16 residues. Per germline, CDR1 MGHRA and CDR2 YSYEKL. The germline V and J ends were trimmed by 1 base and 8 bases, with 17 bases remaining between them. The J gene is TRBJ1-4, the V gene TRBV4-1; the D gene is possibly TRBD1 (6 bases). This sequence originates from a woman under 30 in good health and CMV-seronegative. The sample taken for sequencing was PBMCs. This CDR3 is CASSQARQGLREKLFF. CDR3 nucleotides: TGCGCCAGCAGCCAAGCTCGCCAGGGGTTAAGAGAAAAACTGTTTTTT.